Listed below are T cell receptor beta chains from one sample, sequenced in a study of T-cell reconstitution after alpha-beta-depleted transplantation in children. TCRdb re-derived calls from the PCR reads in MiXCR, one entry per CDR3 protein. This table holds about 490,000 distinct CDR3 sequences, more than 9% found once. The sample was PBMCs, taken before TCRalphabeta/CD19-depleted stem cell transplant. The receptors shown here come from a child aged 2-15 years with inherited bone marrow failure, due to receive a stem cell transplant. Both conserved end residues are part of each CDR3. A D gene is named only where the DNA matches it firmly. Clone size, where shown, is once, few, many, or a class for clones that have expanded.

D: TRBD1
J: TRBJ1-4
size: many
V: TRBV2
CDR3: CASSVQGAEEKLFF
DNA: TGTGCCAGCAGCGTACAGGGGGCTGAAGAAAAACTGTTTTTT

D: TRBD2
J: TRBJ2-1
size: .
V: TRBV29-1
CDR3: CSVEDRGNPGLAENEQFF
DNA: TGCAGCGTTGAAGATAGGGGGAATCCGGGACTAGCGGAAAATGAGCAGTTCTTC

D: TRBD1
J: TRBJ1-2
size: many
V: TRBV15
CDR3: CATSSLSTGIYGYTF
DNA: TGTGCCACCAGCAGTCTTTCGACAGGGATCTATGGCTACACCTTC

D: .
J: TRBJ2-4
size: many
V: TRBV27
CDR3: CASSLGSPETGNIQYF
DNA: TGTGCCAGCAGTTTAGGGTCTCCGGAGACGGGGAACATTCAGTACTTC

D: .
J: TRBJ2-5
size: .
V: TRBV4-3
CDR3: CASSQEGRRGQETQYF
DNA: TGCGCCAGCAGCCAAGAAGGTCGCAGGGGTCAAGAGACCCAGTACTTC

D: TRBD2
J: TRBJ2-1
size: many
V: TRBV12-3/TRBV12-4
CDR3: CASSLLIAGPFGEQFF
DNA: TGTGCCAGCAGTTTATTGATAGCGGGGCCCTTCGGGGAGCAGTTCTTC

D: .
J: TRBJ2-1
size: few
V: TRBV7-9
CDR3: CASSSIRGQPNPNEQFF
DNA: TGTGCCAGCAGCTCCATCCGAGGACAGCCCAACCCCAATGAGCAGTTCTTC

D: .
J: TRBJ2-5
size: .
V: TRBV11-1
CDR3: CASSQRGNLRGRTLQETQYF
DNA: TGTGCCAGCAGCCAACGCGGAAATCTCAGGGGCCGGACACTACAAGAGACCCAGTACTTC

D: TRBD1
J: TRBJ2-1
size: .
V: TRBV5-1
CDR3: CASSLAIQGAWNEQFF
DNA: TGCGCCAGCAGCTTGGCCATACAGGGGGCGTGGAATGAGCAGTTCTTC

D: TRBD1
J: TRBJ2-2
size: .
V: TRBV6-1
CDR3: CASNQTGQPNTGELFF
DNA: TGTGCCAGCAACCAAACGGGACAGCCGAACACCGGGGAGCTGTTTTTT

D: .
J: TRBJ2-1
size: .
V: TRBV13
CDR3: CASSLGTGRSEQFF
DNA: TGTGCCAGCAGCTTAGGGACAGGGAGGTCTGAGCAGTTCTTC

D: TRBD2
J: TRBJ2-3
size: many
V: TRBV2
CDR3: CASSDPSGGADTQYF
DNA: TGTGCCAGCAGTGACCCCAGCGGGGGGGCAGATACGCAGTATTTT

D: .
J: TRBJ2-2
size: .
V: TRBV4-3
CDR3: CASSLPPGGTSRTGELFF
DNA: TGCGCCAGCAGCCTCCCCCCCGGCGGGACCTCGCGGACCGGGGAGCTGTTTTTT

D: .
J: TRBJ1-1
size: .
V: TRBV30
CDR3: CAFGFGPGDLAFF
DNA: TGTGCCTTTGGATTCGGGCCTGGGGATTTAGCTTTCTTT

D: .
J: TRBJ2-5
size: many
V: TRBV7-2
CDR3: CASTRFQETQYF
DNA: TGTGCCAGCACGCGGTTCCAAGAGACCCAGTACTTC

D: .
J: TRBJ2-5
size: many
V: TRBV29-1
CDR3: CSVDSGGETQYF
DNA: TGCAGCGTAGATAGTGGGGGGGAGACCCAGTACTTC

D: .
J: TRBJ2-2
size: many
V: TRBV20-1
CDR3: CSASVSNTGELFF
DNA: TGCAGTGCTAGCGTTTCGAACACCGGGGAGCTGTTTTTT

D: TRBD2
J: TRBJ2-1
size: many
V: TRBV20-1
CDR3: CSARKGTSGYNEQFF
DNA: TGCAGTGCTAGAAAAGGGACTAGCGGGTACAATGAGCAGTTCTTC

D: .
J: TRBJ2-1
size: few
V: TRBV4-1
CDR3: CASSARPVSSANEQFF
DNA: TGCGCCAGCAGCGCGAGACCAGTCTCTTCAGCCAATGAGCAGTTCTTC

D: TRBD2
J: TRBJ2-1
size: .
V: TRBV20-1
CDR3: CSSYRPMAGGPDNEQFF
DNA: TGCAGTTCATACCGCCCAATGGCGGGAGGGCCCGACAATGAGCAGTTCTTC

D: TRBD1
J: TRBJ2-7
size: .
V: TRBV30
CDR3: CAWHRGRSYEQYF
DNA: TGTGCCTGGCACAGGGGTAGGTCCTACGAGCAGTACTTC

D: TRBD2
J: TRBJ2-3
size: .
V: TRBV20-1
CDR3: CSARVTGGGRAGLPSTDTQYF
DNA: TGCAGTGCTAGAGTTACCGGGGGCGGGAGGGCCGGCCTCCCTAGCACAGATACGCAGTATTTT

D: .
J: TRBJ2-5
size: many
V: TRBV29-1
CDR3: CSVEGGEKETQYF
DNA: TGCAGCGTTGAAGGTGGGGAAAAAGAGACCCAGTACTTC

D: .
J: TRBJ2-5
size: many
V: TRBV7-9
CDR3: CASSLGLEQETQYF
DNA: TGTGCCAGCAGCTTGGGGCTAGAGCAAGAGACCCAGTACTTC

D: TRBD1
J: TRBJ2-7
size: .
V: TRBV5-6
CDR3: CASSTGQVPYEQYF
DNA: TGTGCCAGCAGCACCGGACAGGTCCCCTACGAGCAGTACTTC

D: TRBD1
J: TRBJ2-5
size: many
V: TRBV7-9
CDR3: CASSPDGYTTGETQYF
DNA: TGTGCCAGCAGCCCGGACGGGTATACGACAGGGGAGACCCAGTACTTC

D: .
J: TRBJ2-3
size: many
V: TRBV20-1
CDR3: CSAEFLESMSTDTQYF
DNA: TGCAGTGCAGAATTTCTTGAGTCGATGAGCACAGATACGCAGTATTTT

D: TRBD1
J: TRBJ2-5
size: many
V: TRBV7-2
CDR3: CASSFDRGGIGETQYF
DNA: TGTGCCAGCAGCTTCGACAGGGGGGGGATAGGGGAGACCCAGTACTTC

D: .
J: TRBJ2-1
size: many
V: TRBV4-1
CDR3: CASSRQIWTRNNEQFF
DNA: TGCGCCAGCAGCCGCCAGATCTGGACTCGAAACAATGAGCAGTTCTTC

D: .
J: TRBJ2-6
size: many
V: TRBV12-3/TRBV12-4
CDR3: CASSWGGALSGANVLTF
DNA: TGTGCCAGCAGTTGGGGCGGGGCCCTTTCTGGGGCCAACGTCCTGACTTTC

D: .
J: TRBJ1-4
size: many
V: TRBV4-2
CDR3: CASSQDEGSDEKLFF
DNA: TGTGCCAGCAGCCAAGATGAAGGGAGTGATGAAAAACTGTTTTTT

D: .
J: TRBJ2-1
size: many
V: TRBV20-1
CDR3: CSARVRYNEQFF
DNA: TGCAGTGCTAGAGTGCGCTACAATGAGCAGTTCTTC

D: TRBD1
J: TRBJ2-1
size: .
V: TRBV28
CDR3: CASSPITGDHEQFF
DNA: TGTGCCAGCAGTCCGATAACAGGGGACCATGAGCAGTTCTTC

D: TRBD2
J: TRBJ2-7
size: many
V: TRBV6-2/TRBV6-3
CDR3: CASSSPASGAYEQYF
DNA: TGTGCCAGCAGTTCTCCGGCTAGCGGGGCCTACGAGCAGTACTTC

D: .
J: TRBJ2-7
size: few
V: TRBV12-3/TRBV12-4
CDR3: CASSISGPEQYF
DNA: TGTGCCAGCAGTATCTCAGGGCCCGAGCAGTACTTC

D: .
J: TRBJ2-1
size: many
V: TRBV12-3/TRBV12-4
CDR3: CASTNPTRYNEQFF
DNA: TGTGCCAGCACCAACCCAACTAGGTACAATGAGCAGTTCTTC

D: .
J: TRBJ2-5
size: many
V: TRBV7-9
CDR3: CASSLDLGKETQYF
DNA: TGTGCCAGCAGCTTAGACCTAGGGAAAGAGACCCAGTACTTC

D: TRBD2
J: TRBJ2-1
size: many
V: TRBV2
CDR3: CASSEALREGRDEQFF
DNA: TGTGCCAGCAGTGAAGCGCTACGGGAGGGCCGTGATGAGCAGTTCTTC

D: .
J: TRBJ2-2
size: .
V: TRBV14
CDR3: CASSQLTWGGELFF
DNA: TGTGCCAGCAGCCAACTCACGTGGGGCGGGGAGCTGTTTTTT

D: .
J: TRBJ1-5
size: .
V: TRBV20-1
CDR3: CSARDGMRVGGQPQHF
DNA: TGCAGTGCTAGGGATGGGATGAGGGTCGGGGGTCAGCCCCAGCATTTT

D: TRBD1
J: TRBJ1-4
size: .
V: TRBV18
CDR3: CASSPTHRGRDEKLFF
DNA: TGTGCCAGCTCACCGACACACAGGGGGCGTGATGAAAAACTGTTTTTT

D: .
J: TRBJ2-1
size: many
V: TRBV25-1
CDR3: CASSELAGDSSYNEQFF
DNA: TGTGCCAGCAGTGAATTGGCGGGGGACAGCTCCTACAATGAGCAGTTCTTC

D: .
J: TRBJ1-6
size: few
V: TRBV28
CDR3: CASISPGLYNSPLHF
DNA: TGTGCCAGCATCTCCCCGGGACTCTATAATTCACCCCTCCACTTT

D: .
J: TRBJ2-1
size: many
V: TRBV12-5
CDR3: CASGLPPEQFF
DNA: TGTGCTAGTGGTTTGCCCCCCGAGCAGTTCTTC

D: .
J: TRBJ2-1
size: many
V: TRBV25-1
CDR3: CASSEGHEQFF
DNA: TGTGCCAGCAGTGAGGGGCATGAGCAGTTCTTC

D: .
J: TRBJ2-3
size: few
V: TRBV19
CDR3: CASSRLDTQYF
DNA: TGTGCCAGTAGTCGTCTCGATACGCAGTATTTT

D: .
J: TRBJ2-1
size: many
V: TRBV7-9
CDR3: CASSLIGSDPRQFF
DNA: TGTGCCAGCAGCTTAATTGGGTCAGACCCTCGGCAGTTCTTC